This T cell receptor (beta chain) was identified during a study of T cell responses to AZD1222 COVID-19 vaccine (dated by TCRdb to the early 2020s). Background for the entire study: AZD1222 recipients with second doses at about 4 weeks or about 12 weeks were pooled, because spike-specific TCR depth and breadth did not differ between schedules. TCR sequencing was performed for some 250 trial participants, of whom some 200 were given two doses of AZD1222 and about 25 were given two doses of MenACWY control vaccine. Trial participants were enrolled into age subgroups of 18-55, 56-69 and 70-plus years, which contained approximately 150, 30 and 60 TCR-sequenced participants, respectively.

The sample's time point label is to be understood as: baseline before first vaccination. Samples from vaccinated people were obtained from the UK trials COV001 and COV002, which included a single-blind randomized controlled phase 2/3 trial of AZD1222 (ChAdOx1 nCoV-19) in healthy adults. For TCRbeta chain sequencing, PBMC samples from trial participants were taken at day 0 and at day 28 after the second dose. The germline V gene yields MDHEN for CDR1 and SYDVKM for CDR2. From V the trimming removes 6 bases and from J it removes 1 base, while the gene matches leave 8 bases of the junction unaccounted for. CDR3 length: 16 amino acids, cysteine to phenylalanine. The DNA shown is the 48-base CDR3, in frame from base 1. Note on this clone: Its recognized antigen is unknown. Per-base qualities were not stored, and no clone one base away is much larger.

What the authors observed across the whole study: Conclusions about previously exposed vaccinees are limited because only five to seven AZD1222 recipients were SARS-CoV-2 seropositive at baseline. Vaccine-associated CD4 TCRs spanned the whole spike protein, with dominant responses in regions 160-218 and 743-854. After two AZD1222 doses, spike-specific TCR breadth and depth were significantly higher than at day 0 and than in MenACWY recipients. Because no day 14 peak-response samples were available, repertoires were characterized only after the peak T cell response. Participants were mostly white British, with more females than males. The authors suggested clonal diversity may have been underestimated. In the small 56-69-year group, the increase in depth fell short of significance, most likely because of low power. Nearly half of unique spike-specific TCRs reportedly recognized epitopes outside regions mutated in the B.1.351 and B.1.1.7 variants.

The CDR3 regions of human TCRbeta chains were analyzed by immunosequencing. The published analysis was carried out like this. TCRs in the repertoires were compared against a reference library of SARS-CoV-2-specific TCRs that had been generated with the MIRA antigen-specificity platform. Breadth was defined as the fraction of unique TCRs that were SARS-CoV-2-associated. Depth was defined as the fraction of total T cells that were SARS-CoV-2-associated. Using the MIRA data, each spike-specific TCR was mapped to the spike region that the TCR reacts to and placed in a CD4 or CD8 class. Log10-transformed breadth and depth values were compared by one-way ANOVA with Sidak's multiple comparisons tests. TCRdb carries this immuneACCESS record with in-frame sequences only. Its versions omit some clonotypes, under half of them owing to an unresolved V gene in the studies checked, with the rest unexplained. From that table come the V and J calls and clone size; the DNA was used to work out D and trimming. The sample table contains 130,000 to 150,000 clones; only one count was recorded for roughly 90% of them. More than 1.2% of the sample lies in the top ten.

The sequencing here drew on peripheral blood, taken on day 0 of AZD1222 vaccination. The TCR originated in an adult in good health. The chain employs TRBV28 and TRBJ1-3; 8 bases in between match TRBD1. The CDR3 protein sequence reads: CASSLGQGSSGNTIYF. The DNA sequence reads TGTGCCAGCAGCTTAGGACAGGGAAGTTCTGGAAACACCATATATTTT.